These T cell receptor beta chains were read from a single sample in a study of cytomegalovirus exposure and HLA in healthy donors. This table comes from immunoSEQ multiplex PCR, and its TCRdb copy is limited to in-frame clones, with some not included. Altogether about 92,000 clones are present, roughly 63% being singletons, with the ten largest covering under 3%. The sequencing input was PBMCs. The origin of the receptors is a man between 50 and 59 years old in good health and CMV-seronegative. CDR3s include the opening cysteine and the closing phenylalanine or tryptophan. Fields, in order: clone size, D gene, J gene, V gene, CDR3 protein, CDR3 DNA. A D gene is named only where the DNA matches it firmly. Clone sizes are given selectively: once, few, many, or a class where the clone is expanded.

- TRBD2 TRBJ2-3 TRBV7-9 CASSPRTSGREADTQYF TGTGCCAGCAGCCCGCGGACTAGCGGGAGGGAGGCAGATACGCAGTATTTT
- TRBD1 TRBJ1-5 TRBV19 CASSRGQGDQPQHF TGTGCCAGTAGTAGGGGACAGGGCGATCAGCCCCAGCATTTT
- - TRBJ1-5 TRBV2 CASSEFAGIRNQPQHF TGTGCCAGCAGTGAGTTTGCAGGGATACGCAATCAGCCCCAGCATTTT
once - TRBJ2-2 TRBV30 CAWSVRDNGELFF TGTGCCTGGAGTGTACGCGACAACGGGGAGCTGTTTTTT
- - TRBJ1-1 TRBV18 CASSPSLGGLTEAFF TGTGCCAGCTCACCGTCTTTGGGGGGGCTTACTGAAGCTTTCTTT
- - TRBJ2-1 TRBV11-2 CASSKGTPSYNEQFF TGTGCCAGCTCCAAGGGGACTCCCTCCTACAATGAGCAGTTCTTC
- TRBD2 TRBJ2-2 TRBV9 CASSVEREGTGELFF TGTGCCAGCAGCGTAGAGCGGGAGGGCACCGGGGAGCTGTTTTTT
- TRBD1 TRBJ1-3 TRBV6-4 CASSDLGDRAGNTIYF TGTGCCAGCAGTGACTTGGGAGACAGGGCTGGAAACACCATATATTTT
once - TRBJ2-2 TRBV30 CALPRDTGELFF TGTGCCTTACCGCGGGACACCGGGGAGCTGTTTTTT
- TRBD1 TRBJ1-4 TRBV4-2 CASSHPPGQPNEKLFF TGTGCCAGCAGCCATCCCCCGGGACAGCCCAATGAAAAACTGTTTTTT
once - TRBJ1-1 TRBV7-3 CASSSRGNAEAFF TGTGCCAGCAGCTCCAGGGGTAACGCTGAAGCTTTCTTT
- - TRBJ1-4 TRBV28 CASSLLAGGTNEKLFF TGTGCCAGCAGTTTATTGGCCGGCGGAACTAATGAAAAACTGTTTTTT
- TRBD1 TRBJ2-7 TRBV6-5 CASRATTGNLAEQYF TGTGCCAGCAGAGCCACGACAGGGAACCTCGCCGAGCAGTACTTC
few TRBD1 TRBJ2-3 TRBV6-1 CASGTGMTWTDTQYF TGTGCCAGCGGGACAGGGATGACCTGGACAGATACGCAGTATTTT
- TRBD1 TRBJ1-4 TRBV5-4 CASSSPGQDLKLFF TGTGCCAGCAGCTCGCCGGGACAGGATCTAAAACTGTTTTTT
- - TRBJ2-7 TRBV20-1 CSAKSYEQYF TGCAGTGCCAAGAGCTACGAGCAGTACTTC
- TRBD1 TRBJ1-3 TRBV4-2 CASSRWTGPGNTIYF TGTGCCAGCAGCCGCTGGACAGGGCCCGGAAACACCATATATTTT
- - TRBJ1-4 TRBV11-3 CASSSVYEKLFF TGTGCCAGCAGCTCCGTTTATGAAAAACTGTTTTTT
- TRBD1 TRBJ2-2 TRBV18 CASSPGTGTNTGELFF TGTGCCAGCTCACCAGGGACAGGGACGAACACCGGGGAGCTGTTTTTT
- TRBD1 TRBJ1-1 TRBV7-9 CASSLTGQNTEAFF TGTGCCAGCAGCTTGACAGGGCAGAACACTGAAGCTTTCTTT
- - TRBJ1-2 TRBV9 CASSSTGYYGYTF TGTGCCAGCAGCTCAACAGGGTACTATGGCTACACCTTC
- - TRBJ1-3 TRBV7-2 CASRGGAGNTIYF TGTGCCAGCAGGGGGGGAGCTGGAAACACCATATATTTT
- - TRBJ2-3 TRBV6-6 CASSYTGTDTQYF TGTGCCAGCAGTTACACAGGGACAGATACGCAGTATTTT
- TRBD2 TRBJ2-3 TRBV6-6 CASSPGTTADTQYF TGTGCCAGCAGCCCGGGGACTACCGCAGATACGCAGTATTTT
few - TRBJ1-1 TRBV5-4 CASSLRGTEAFF TGTGCCAGCAGCTTAAGGGGAACTGAAGCTTTCTTT
- - TRBJ1-6 TRBV5-1 CASREGASPYNSPLHF TGCGCCAGCCGGGAGGGAGCGAGTCCCTATAATTCACCCCTCCACTTT
- - TRBJ2-7 TRBV2 CASTGHSYEQYF TGTGCCAGCACCGGACACTCCTACGAGCAGTACTTC